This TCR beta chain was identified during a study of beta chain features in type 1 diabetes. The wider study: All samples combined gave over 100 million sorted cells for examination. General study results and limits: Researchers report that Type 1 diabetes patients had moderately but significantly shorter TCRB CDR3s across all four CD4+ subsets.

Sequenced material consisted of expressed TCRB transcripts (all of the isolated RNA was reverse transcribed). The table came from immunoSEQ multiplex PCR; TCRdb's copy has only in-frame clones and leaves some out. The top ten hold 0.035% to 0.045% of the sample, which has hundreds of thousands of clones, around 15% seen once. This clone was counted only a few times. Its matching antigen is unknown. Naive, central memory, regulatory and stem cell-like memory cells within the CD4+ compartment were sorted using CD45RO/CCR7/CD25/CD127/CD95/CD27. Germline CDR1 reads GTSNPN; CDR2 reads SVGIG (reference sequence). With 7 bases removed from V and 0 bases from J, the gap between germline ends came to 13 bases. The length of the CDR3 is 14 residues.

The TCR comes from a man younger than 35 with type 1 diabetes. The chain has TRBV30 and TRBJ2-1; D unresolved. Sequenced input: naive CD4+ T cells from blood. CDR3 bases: TGTGCCTTATTACCGGGCCTCTCCTACAATGAGCAGTTCTTC. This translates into CALLPGLSYNEQFF.